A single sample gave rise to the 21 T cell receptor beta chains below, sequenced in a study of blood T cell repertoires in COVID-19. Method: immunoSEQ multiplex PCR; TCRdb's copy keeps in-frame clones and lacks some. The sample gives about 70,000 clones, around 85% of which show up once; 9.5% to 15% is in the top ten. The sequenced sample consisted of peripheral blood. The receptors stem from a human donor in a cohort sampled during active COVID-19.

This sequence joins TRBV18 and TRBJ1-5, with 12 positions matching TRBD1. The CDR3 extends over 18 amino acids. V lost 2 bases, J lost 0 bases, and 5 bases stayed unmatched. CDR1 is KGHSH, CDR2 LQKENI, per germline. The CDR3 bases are TGTGCCAGCTCACCAGGGACAGGGGGCGGTGGTAGCAATCAGCCCCAGCATTTT. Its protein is CASSPGTGGGGSNQPQHF.

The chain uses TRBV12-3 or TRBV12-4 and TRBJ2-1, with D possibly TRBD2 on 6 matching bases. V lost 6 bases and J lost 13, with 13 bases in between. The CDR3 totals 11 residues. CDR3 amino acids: CASRRDFSQFF. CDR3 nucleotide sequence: TGTGCCAGCAGACGGGACTTCTCACAGTTCTTC.

CDR3 nucleotide sequence: TGCAGCGCCGGTAGACTAGCGGGGGGGCCCGGCGGGGAGCTGTTTTTT. Its translation is CSAGRLAGGPGGELFF. This chain connects TRBV29-1 to TRBJ2-2; 14 bases align to TRBD2. Germline CDR1 is SQVTM and CDR2 is ANQGSEA. J gave up 7 bases and V 7 bases, and 11 bases lay outside the gene matches. This CDR3 region has 16 residues.

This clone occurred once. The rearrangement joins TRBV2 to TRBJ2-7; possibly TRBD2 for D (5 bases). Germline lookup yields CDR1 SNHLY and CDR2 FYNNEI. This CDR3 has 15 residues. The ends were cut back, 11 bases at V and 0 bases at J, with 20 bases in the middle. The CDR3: CACRWRGQNSYEQYF. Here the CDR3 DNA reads TGTGCCTGCCGGTGGAGAGGGCAAAACTCCTACGAGCAGTACTTC.

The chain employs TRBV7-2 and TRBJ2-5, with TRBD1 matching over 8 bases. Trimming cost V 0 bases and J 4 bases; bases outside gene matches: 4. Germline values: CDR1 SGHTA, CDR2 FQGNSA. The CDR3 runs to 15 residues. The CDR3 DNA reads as TGTGCCAGCAGCTTAGCCCAGGGGGCAATAGAGACCCAGTACTTC. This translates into CASSLAQGAIETQYF.

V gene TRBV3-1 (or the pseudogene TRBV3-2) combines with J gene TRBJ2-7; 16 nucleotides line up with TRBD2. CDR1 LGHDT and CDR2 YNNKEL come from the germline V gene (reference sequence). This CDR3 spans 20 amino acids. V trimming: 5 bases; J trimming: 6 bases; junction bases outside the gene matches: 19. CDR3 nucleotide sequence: TGTGCCAGCAGCTACCTACCCGGGACTAGCGGGGGGGAATCCCCCTCCGAGCAGTACTTC. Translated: CASSYLPGTSGGESPSEQYF.

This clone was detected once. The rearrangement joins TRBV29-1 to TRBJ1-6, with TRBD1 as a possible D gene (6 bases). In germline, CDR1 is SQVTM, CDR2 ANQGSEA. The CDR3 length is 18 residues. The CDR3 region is CRELETGPFTSYNSPLHF. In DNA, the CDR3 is TGCAGAGAACTAGAGACAGGACCCTTTACCTCCTATAATTCACCCCTCCACTTT.

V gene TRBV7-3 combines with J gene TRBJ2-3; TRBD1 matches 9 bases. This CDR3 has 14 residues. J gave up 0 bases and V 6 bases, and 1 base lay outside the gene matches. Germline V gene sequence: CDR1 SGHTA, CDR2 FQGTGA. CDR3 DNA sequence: TGTGCCAGCAGACAGGGGGCTAGCACAGATACGCAGTATTTT. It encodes CASRQGASTDTQYF.

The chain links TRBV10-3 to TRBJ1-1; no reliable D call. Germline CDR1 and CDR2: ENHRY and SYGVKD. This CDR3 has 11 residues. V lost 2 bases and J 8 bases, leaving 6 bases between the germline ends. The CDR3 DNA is TGTGCCATCAGTGAGGCCCTAGAAGCTTTCTTT. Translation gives CAISEALEAFF.

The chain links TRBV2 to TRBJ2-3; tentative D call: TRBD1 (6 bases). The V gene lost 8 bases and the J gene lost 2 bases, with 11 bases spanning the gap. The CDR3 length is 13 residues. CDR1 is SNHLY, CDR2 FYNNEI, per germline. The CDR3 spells CASAEGHTDTQYF. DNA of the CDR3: TGTGCCAGCGCCGAGGGACACACAGATACGCAGTATTTT.

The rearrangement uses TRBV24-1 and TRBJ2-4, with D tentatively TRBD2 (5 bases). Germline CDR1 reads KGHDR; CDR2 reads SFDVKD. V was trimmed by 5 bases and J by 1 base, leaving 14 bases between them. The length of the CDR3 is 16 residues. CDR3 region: CATSARSGGAKNIQYF. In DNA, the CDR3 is TGTGCCACCAGTGCTAGGTCCGGCGGGGCCAAAAACATTCAGTACTTC.

The chain's CDR3 is CASKTGGGESVEAFF. The CDR3 DNA follows: TGTGCCAGCAAGACAGGGGGTGGAGAGTCCGTCGAAGCTTTCTTT. The V and J genes are TRBV27 and TRBJ1-1; TRBD1 agrees at 9 bases. CDR1 and CDR2 from the germline V gene are MNHEY and SMNVEV (reference sequence). This CDR3 is built from 15 residues. J gave up 8 bases and V 7 bases, and 14 bases lay outside the gene matches.

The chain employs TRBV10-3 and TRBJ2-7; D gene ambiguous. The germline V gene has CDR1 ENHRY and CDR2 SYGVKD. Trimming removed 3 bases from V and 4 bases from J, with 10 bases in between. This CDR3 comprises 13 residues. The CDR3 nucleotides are TGTGCCATCAGTGAATCCTCCCTTTACGAGCAGTACTTC. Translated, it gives CAISESSLYEQYF.

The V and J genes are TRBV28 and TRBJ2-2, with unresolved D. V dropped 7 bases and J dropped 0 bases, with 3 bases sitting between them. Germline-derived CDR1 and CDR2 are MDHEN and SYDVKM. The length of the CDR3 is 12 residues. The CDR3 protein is CASTTNTGELFF. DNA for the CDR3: TGTGCCAGCACCACGAACACCGGGGAGCTGTTTTTT.

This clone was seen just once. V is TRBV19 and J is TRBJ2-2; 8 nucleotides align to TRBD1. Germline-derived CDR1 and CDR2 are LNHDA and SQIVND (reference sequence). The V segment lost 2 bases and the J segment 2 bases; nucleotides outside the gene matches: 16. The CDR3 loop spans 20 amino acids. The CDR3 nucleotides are TGTGCCAGTAGTATACTTTTAGAGGACAGGGCCATCCTAAACACCGGGGAGCTGTTTTTT. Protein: CASSILLEDRAILNTGELFF.

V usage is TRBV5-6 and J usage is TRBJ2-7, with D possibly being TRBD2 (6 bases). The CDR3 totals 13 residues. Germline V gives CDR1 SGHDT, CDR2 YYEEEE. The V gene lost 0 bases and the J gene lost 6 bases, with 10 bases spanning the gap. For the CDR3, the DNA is TGTGCCAGCAGCTTGGCGGGGGTCCGCGAGCAGTACTTC. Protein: CASSLAGVREQYF.

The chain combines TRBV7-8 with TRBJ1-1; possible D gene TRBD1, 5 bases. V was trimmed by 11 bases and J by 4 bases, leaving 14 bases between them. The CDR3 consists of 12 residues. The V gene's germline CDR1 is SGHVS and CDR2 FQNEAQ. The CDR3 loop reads CALGGSGTEAFF. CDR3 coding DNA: TGTGCCCTGGGGGGGAGTGGCACTGAAGCTTTCTTT.

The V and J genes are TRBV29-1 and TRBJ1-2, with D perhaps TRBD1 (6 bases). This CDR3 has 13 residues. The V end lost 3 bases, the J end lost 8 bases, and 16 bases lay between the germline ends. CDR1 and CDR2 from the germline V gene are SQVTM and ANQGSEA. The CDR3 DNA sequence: TGCAGCGTTGAGAGGAACAGGGCGGCGGGCTACACCTTC. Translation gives CSVERNRAAGYTF.

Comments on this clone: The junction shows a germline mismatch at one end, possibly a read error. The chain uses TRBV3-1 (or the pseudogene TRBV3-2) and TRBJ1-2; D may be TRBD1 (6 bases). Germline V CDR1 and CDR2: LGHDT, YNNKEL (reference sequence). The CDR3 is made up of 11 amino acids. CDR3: CASSHVGQVYF. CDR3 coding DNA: TGTGCCAGCAGCCACGTGGGACAAGTTTACTTC.

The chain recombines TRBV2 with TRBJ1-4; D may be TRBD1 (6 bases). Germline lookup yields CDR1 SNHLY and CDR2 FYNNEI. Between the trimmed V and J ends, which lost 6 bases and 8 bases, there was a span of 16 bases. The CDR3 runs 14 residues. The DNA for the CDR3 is TGTGCCAGCAGCGTACGCGGGGGCGACGAAAAACTGTTTTTT. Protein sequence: CASSVRGGDEKLFF. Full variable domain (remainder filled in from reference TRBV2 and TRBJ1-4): EPEVTQTPSHQVTQMGQEVILRCVPISNHLYFYWYRQILGQKVEFLVSFYNNEISEKSEIFDDQFSVERPDGSNFTLKIRSTKLEDSAMYFCASSVRGGDEKLFFGSGTQLSVL.

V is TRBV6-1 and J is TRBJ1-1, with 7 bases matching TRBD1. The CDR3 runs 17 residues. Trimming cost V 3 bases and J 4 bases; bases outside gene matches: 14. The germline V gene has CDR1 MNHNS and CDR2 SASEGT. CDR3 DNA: TGTGCCAGCAGTGAGTCCTGGGGTGGAACAGGGGCCACTGAAGCTTTCTTT. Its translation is CASSESWGGTGATEAFF.